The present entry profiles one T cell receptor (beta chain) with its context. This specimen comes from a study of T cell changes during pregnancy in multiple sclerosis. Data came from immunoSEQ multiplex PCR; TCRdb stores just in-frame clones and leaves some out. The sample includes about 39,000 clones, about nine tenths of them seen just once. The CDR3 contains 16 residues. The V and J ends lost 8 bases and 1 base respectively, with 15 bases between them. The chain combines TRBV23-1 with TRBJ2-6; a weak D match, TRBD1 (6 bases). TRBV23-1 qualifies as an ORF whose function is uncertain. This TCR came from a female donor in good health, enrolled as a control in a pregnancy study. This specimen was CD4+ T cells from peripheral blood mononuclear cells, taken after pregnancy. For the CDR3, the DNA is TGCGCCAGCGGAGCGACAGGCGAGTCTGGGGCCAACGTCCTGACTTTC. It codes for CASGATGESGANVLTF.